This T cell receptor beta chain appears in the sequencing data of a study of cytomegalovirus exposure and HLA in healthy donors. Study-wide findings and caveats: A later analysis found most CMV-associated TCR beta chains apparently HLA-restricted. The classifier reportedly diagnosed cytomegalovirus status with high specificity and sensitivity. Overall, around 160 TCR beta chains were annotated as cytomegalovirus-associated. Most TCR beta V segments were productive about 87% or about 30% of the time in an earlier analysis.

Note on this clone: Its antigen is not identified.

Researchers ran the PCR with 60 Vbeta and 13 Jbeta primers. TCRdb's copy holds only in-frame clones and misses some; the assay was immunoSEQ multiplex PCR. The sample records about 180,000 clones, 84% being singletons. CDR1 and CDR2 (germline): SEHNR, FQNEAQ (reference sequence). CDR3 length: 18 amino acids. Deletions cut 0 bases from V and 0 bases from J, with 15 bases between. The sequenced material came from PBMCs. The receptor was derived from a boy aged 2 to 10 in good health and CMV-seronegative. V and J are TRBV7-9 and TRBJ1-5; D is undetermined. In DNA form, the CDR3 reads TGTGCCAGCAGCTTAGCGGAGAGACTGCGAGATAGCAATCAGCCCCAGCATTTT. Amino acid sequence: CASSLAERLRDSNQPQHF.